This TCR beta chain was found in a study of cytomegalovirus exposure and HLA in healthy donors. About the study: An earlier analysis found some 120 million unique TCR beta sequences from around 180 million T cells.

PCR primers comprised 60 Vbeta and 13 Jbeta primers. TCRdb's copy holds only in-frame clones and misses some; the assay was immunoSEQ multiplex PCR. This repertoire shows approximately 140,000 clones, 73% found once; its top ten account for under 15%. CDR1 is SQVTM, CDR2 ANQGSEA, per germline. V lost 4 bases, J lost 3 bases, and 5 bases stayed unmatched. The CDR3 covers 13 residues. Input material: PBMCs. This TCR came from a human donor in good health. This sequence joins TRBV29-1 and TRBJ2-5, with TRBD1 matching 7 bases. The CDR3 loop reads CSVARGLEETQYF. CDR3 in DNA: TGCAGCGTTGCCAGGGGGTTGGAAGAGACCCAGTACTTC. Full variable domain (outside the CDR3, taken from reference TRBV29-1 and TRBJ2-5): SAVISQKPSRDICQRGTSLTIQCQVDSQVTMMFWYRQQPGQSLTLIATANQGSEATYESGFVIDKFPISRPNLTFSTLTVSNMSPEDSSIYLCSVARGLEETQYFGPGTRLLVL.